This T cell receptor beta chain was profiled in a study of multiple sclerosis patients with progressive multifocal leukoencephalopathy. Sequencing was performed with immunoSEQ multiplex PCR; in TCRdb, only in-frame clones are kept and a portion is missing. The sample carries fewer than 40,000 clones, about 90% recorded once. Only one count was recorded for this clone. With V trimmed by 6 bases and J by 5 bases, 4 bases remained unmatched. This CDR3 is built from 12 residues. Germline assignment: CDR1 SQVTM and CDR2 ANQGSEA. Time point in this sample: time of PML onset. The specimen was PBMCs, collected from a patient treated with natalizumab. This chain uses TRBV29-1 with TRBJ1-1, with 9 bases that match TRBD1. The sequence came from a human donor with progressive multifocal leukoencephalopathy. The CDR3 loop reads CSVRTGVTEAFF. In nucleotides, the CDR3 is TGCAGCGTGAGGACAGGGGTGACTGAAGCTTTCTTT.